The 18 T cell receptor beta chains below were found in one sample sequenced in a study of shared clonotypes between healthy human individuals. As defined, naive CD8 cells were CD45RO-negative and positively selected for CCR7, with terminally differentiated effector memory CD45RA+ cells excluded. The method was immunoSEQ multiplex PCR; TCRdb's version includes in-frame clones alone and lacks a portion of them. The sample lists about 590,000 clones, about 95% occurring once. Sequencing was done on a sample of naive CD8+ T cells sorted from blood. These receptor sequences come from a woman aged 25 to 39 in good health.

Here the CDR3 reads CASSPVAGVSYNEQFF. The CDR3 nucleotides read TGCGCCAGCAGCCCGGTAGCGGGAGTCTCCTACAATGAGCAGTTCTTC. The V call is TRBV10-1, the J call TRBJ2-1; 9 bases match TRBD2. This CDR3 comprises 16 residues. The germline CDR1 and CDR2 sequences are WNHNN and SYGVQD (reference sequence). Losses at the gene ends were 6 bases for V and 0 bases for J; bases not matched to a gene: 6.

The rearrangement links TRBV7-6 to TRBJ2-3, with D possibly TRBD1 on 8 matching bases. CDR1 SGHVS and CDR2 FNYEAQ come from the germline V gene. Trimming shortened V by 9 bases and J by 3 bases, and 19 bases separated the two germline ends. The CDR3 runs 15 residues. This chain's CDR3 is CASTPGGGRTDTQYF. The DNA for the CDR3 is TGTGCCAGTACACCAGGGGGCGGGAGAACAGATACGCAGTATTTT.

This chain connects TRBV27 to TRBJ2-1; D is unresolved. V was cut by 2 bases and J by 0 bases, with 8 bases left in between. CDR3 length equals 15 residues. In germline, CDR1 is MNHEY, CDR2 SMNVEV (reference sequence). CDR3 nucleotides: TGTGCCAGCAGTTTAACAGTGAGCTCCTACAATGAGCAGTTCTTC. Amino acid sequence: CASSLTVSSYNEQFF.

V and J are TRBV7-9 and TRBJ2-1; 7 bases map to TRBD1. J gave up 4 bases and V 5 bases, and 5 bases lay outside the gene matches. The CDR3 is 14 residues long. The germline CDR1 and CDR2 sequences are SEHNR and FQNEAQ (reference sequence). CDR3 DNA: TGTGCCAGCAGCACCACGGACAGGTACAATGAGCAGTTCTTC. Translated, it gives CASSTTDRYNEQFF.

The chain couples TRBV7-6 to TRBJ2-7; the D is unclear. CDR3 length equals 17 residues. Looked up from germline, CDR1 is SGHVS and CDR2 is FNYEAQ. V was trimmed by 0 bases and J by 0 bases, leaving 15 bases between them. The CDR3 DNA sequence: TGTGCCAGCAGCTTAGCTAGTGAAGACGCCTACTCCTACGAGCAGTACTTC. This translates into CASSLASEDAYSYEQYF.

In its sample, this clone was seen once. Other DNA sequences in this sample translate to the same CDR3. This chain connects TRBV27 to TRBJ2-7, with a weak D call TRBD1 (5 bases). The CDR3 consists of 13 residues. Germline CDR1 MNHEY, CDR2 SMNVEV (reference sequence). Between the trimmed V and J ends, which lost 6 bases and 4 bases, there was a span of 13 bases. The CDR3 DNA is TGTGCCAGCAGCTACGGTACAGGATACGAGCAGTACTTC. The encoded protein is CASSYGTGYEQYF.

The chain links TRBV5-6 to TRBJ2-3; possibly TRBD1 for D (6 bases). The CDR3 has 14 amino acids. V lost 4 bases and J lost 3, with 12 bases in between. Germline lookup yields CDR1 SGHDT and CDR2 YYEEEE. CDR3 nucleotides: TGTGCCAGCAGCCACAGGGTTTTAACAGATACGCAGTATTTT. It specifies CASSHRVLTDTQYF.

A note on this clone: The sample contains more than one DNA sequence encoding this CDR3. The genes are TRBV11-2 and TRBJ2-7, with D uncertain. The germline V gene encodes CDR1 SGHAT and CDR2 FQNNGV. The CDR3 is made up of 13 amino acids. Trimming took off 1 base at V and 0 bases at J, with 4 bases between the two ends. This chain's CDR3 is CASSLGSSYEQYF. CDR3 in DNA: TGTGCCAGCAGCTTAGGAAGCTCCTACGAGCAGTACTTC.

CDR3 sequence (DNA): TGTGCCAGCAGTGATGGCAGTTCCTACGAGCAGTACTTC. Residues: CASSDGSSYEQYF. The chain couples TRBV2 to TRBJ2-7; D gene uncertain. V lost 3 bases and J 1 base, leaving 7 bases between the germline ends. The CDR3 sequence is 13 residues long. Germline V CDR1 and CDR2: SNHLY, FYNNEI.

J is TRBJ1-4 and V is TRBV7-7, with D unclear. The CDR3 has 14 amino acids. Germline lookup yields CDR1 SSHAT and CDR2 FNYEAQ (reference sequence). Trimming removed 7 bases at V and 5 bases at J, with 14 bases between. CDR3 in amino acids: CASNPLPENEKLFF. CDR3 in DNA: TGTGCCAGCAACCCCTTGCCGGAAAATGAAAAACTGTTTTTT.

This sequence joins TRBV11-2 and TRBJ2-7; D could derive from TRBD1 or TRBD2 (6 bases each). Germline assignment: CDR1 SGHAT and CDR2 FQNNGV. This CDR3 contains 18 residues. The V gene lost 2 bases and the J gene lost 1 base, with 21 bases spanning the gap. The CDR3 bases are TGTGCCAGCAGCTTAACGGGGGCGATACGCAGCCAATCCTACGAGCAGTACTTC. Protein: CASSLTGAIRSQSYEQYF.

The V and J genes are TRBV14 and TRBJ2-1; 12 bases agree with TRBD2. The germline V gene has CDR1 SGHDN and CDR2 FVKESK. J gave up 8 bases and V 2 bases, and 1 base lay outside the gene matches. The CDR3 extends over 14 amino acids. The CDR3 protein is CASSQRLAGDEQFF. As DNA, the CDR3 is TGTGCCAGCAGCCAAAGACTAGCGGGAGATGAGCAGTTCTTC.

The chain couples TRBV4-1 to TRBJ2-5; TRBD1 aligns across 7 bases. The J call may not be correct, given that the DNA end is closer to TRBJ2-7. This CDR3 has 16 amino acids. CDR1 and CDR2 from the germline V gene are MGHRA and YSYEKL. CDR3 in DNA: TGCGCCAGCAGCCAAACCCCGACAGGGTTCTCCTACGAGCAGTACTTC. This codes for CASSQTPTGFSYEQYF.

This rearrangement joins TRBV28 to TRBJ2-1; TRBD2 agrees at 9 bases. V shed 7 bases and J 7 bases; nucleotides not matched to a gene: 14. Germline loops: CDR1 MDHEN, CDR2 SYDVKM. This CDR3 comprises 16 residues. DNA for the CDR3: TGTGCCAGCACCCTCACGCGGGAGGGCCTGGGAAATGAGCAGTTCTTC. This sequence encodes CASTLTREGLGNEQFF.

This clone was seen just once. The chain is built from TRBV9 and TRBJ2-2, with a possible D match to TRBD2 (5 bases). The CDR3 sequence is 16 residues long. Per germline, CDR1 SGDLS and CDR2 YYNGEE. V lost 4 bases and J 5 bases, leaving 18 bases between the germline ends. The CDR3 region is CASSPFTSPGTGELFF. The DNA for the CDR3 is TGTGCCAGCAGCCCATTTACGTCCCCGGGAACCGGGGAGCTGTTTTTT.

J is TRBJ2-7 and V is TRBV27; D uncertain. With 10 bases removed from V and 5 bases from J, the gap between germline ends came to 21 bases. The germline V gene has CDR1 MNHEY and CDR2 SMNVEV (reference sequence). This CDR3 region has 14 residues. The CDR3 nucleotides are TGTGCCATCATCCCCCTAGGAATCCGGGACGAGCAGTACTTC. It yields the protein CAIIPLGIRDEQYF.

V usage is TRBV7-9 and J usage is TRBJ1-5; D is ambiguous. Trimming left V 2 bases short and J 0 bases short, with 5 bases between. This CDR3 spans 14 amino acids. The germline V gene encodes CDR1 SEHNR and CDR2 FQNEAQ (reference sequence). CDR3 sequence reads: CASSLRDSNQPQHF. In nucleotides, the CDR3 is TGTGCCAGCAGCTTACGGGATAGCAATCAGCCCCAGCATTTT. The full variable domain, with the rest looked up from reference TRBV7-9 and TRBJ1-5, is DTGVSQNPRHKITKRGQNVTFRCDPISEHNRLYWYRQTLGQGPEFLTYFQNEAQLEKSRLLSDRFSAERPKGSFSTLEIQRTEQGDSAMYLCASSLRDSNQPQHFGDGTRLSIL.

The chain carries TRBV11-2 and TRBJ2-3; D tentatively fits TRBD1 or TRBD2 (5 bases each). Germline lookup yields CDR1 SGHAT and CDR2 FQNNGV. Trimming took 2 bases from V and 6 from J, leaving 12 bases between them. This CDR3 is 14 amino acids long. CDR3 sequence reads: CASSLKSGPDTQYF. Here the CDR3 DNA reads TGTGCCAGCAGCTTAAAGTCGGGACCCGATACGCAGTATTTT.